Presented here are 20 T cell receptor beta chains from one specimen sequenced in a study of T cell repertoires in cytomegalovirus infection. The antigens these receptors bind are not known. TCRdb reprocessed the reads via MiXCR and lists one record per CDR3 protein. Counted here are hundreds of thousands of distinct CDR3 sequences, 25% to 30% occurring once; the ten biggest clones make up around 20%. The source was cultured PBMCs, collected from culture after CMV antigen stimulation. The receptors stem from a human donor in good health (CMV status not recorded). Some clones in this sample may be carry-over from other donors' samples.

The table lists this clonotype with many counts. The rearrangement uses TRBV7-2 and TRBJ1-3, with D possibly being TRBD1 (5 bases). Trimming removed 3 bases from V and 1 base from J, with 16 bases in between. The CDR3 totals 17 residues. Germline V gene sequence: CDR1 SGHTA, CDR2 FQGNSA. The CDR3 region has the DNA TGTGCCAGCAGCTTGGTAGCGGGGGAGAGTTCTGGAAACACCATATATTTT. Protein: CASSLVAGESSGNTIYF.

This clonotype was seen a few times. This chain joins TRBV11-2 and TRBJ2-1; 16 bases are a match to TRBD2. This CDR3 contains 21 residues. Per germline, CDR1 SGHAT and CDR2 FQNNGV. J gave up 0 bases and V 5 bases, and 13 bases lay outside the gene matches. Written as DNA, the CDR3 is TGTGCCAGCAGCCCCCTTCGAGGGGGACTAGCGGGAGGGAGCTCCTACAATGAGCAGTTCTTC. It codes for CASSPLRGGLAGGSSYNEQFF.

The V gene is TRBV6-1, the J gene TRBJ2-2, with D possibly being TRBD2 (6 bases). In germline, CDR1 is MNHNS, CDR2 SASEGT. Trimming cost V 6 bases and J 3 bases, with 14 bases left between them. The CDR3 is 15 residues long. The CDR3 bases are TGTGCCAGCAGGGTAGCGGCTATACACACCGGGGAGCTGTTTTTT. Protein: CASRVAAIHTGELFF.

The chain links TRBV4-2 to TRBJ2-7; 13 nucleotides line up with TRBD2. Germline V gives CDR1 LGHNA, CDR2 YNFKEQ. V was clipped by 2 bases and J by 3 bases; unmatched bases: 1. This CDR3 has 15 amino acids. DNA of the CDR3: TGTGCCAGCAGCCAAACTAGCGGGGGGGTCTACGAGCAGTACTTC. As protein: CASSQTSGGVYEQYF.

In this sample, this clonotype turned up a few times. J is TRBJ1-2 and V is TRBV6-1; D is unresolved. CDR1 MNHNS and CDR2 SASEGT come from the germline V gene. V lost 1 base to trimming and J lost 4 bases, with 7 bases between them. The CDR3 has 13 amino acids. CDR3 nucleotide sequence: TGTGCCAGCAGTGAAGTCCCCGGCTATGGCTACACCTTC. Amino acid sequence: CASSEVPGYGYTF.

The chain employs TRBV11-2 and TRBJ1-2, with a tentative D call TRBD1 (5 bases). The germline CDR1 and CDR2 sequences are SGHAT and FQNNGV. The CDR3 length is 15 residues. Trimming stripped 4 bases from V and 7 bases from J, with 19 bases between. CDR3 in amino acids: CASSSYRGRVAGYTF. In nucleotides, the CDR3 is TGTGCCAGCAGCTCGTACAGAGGCAGGGTGGCTGGCTACACCTTC.

The J gene is TRBJ2-5, the V gene TRBV4-1; either TRBD1 or TRBD2 may supply D (5 bases each). The length of the CDR3 is 14 residues. CDR1 is MGHRA, CDR2 YSYEKL, per germline. With 4 bases removed from V and 1 base from J, the gap between germline ends came to 10 bases. CDR3 in amino acids: CASSPWGSQETQYF. The CDR3 coding sequence is TGCGCCAGCAGCCCATGGGGGTCCCAAGAGACCCAGTACTTC.

CDR3 protein: CASSVTGGMAEAFF. In DNA, the CDR3 is TGTGCCAGCAGCGTAACAGGGGGGATGGCTGAAGCTTTCTTT. The rearrangement links TRBV7-9 to TRBJ1-1; TRBD1 agrees at 8 bases. CDR1 SEHNR and CDR2 FQNEAQ come from the germline V gene (reference sequence). The ends lost 5 bases at V and 6 bases at J; junction bases unmatched: 8. The CDR3 has 14 amino acids.

The chain carries TRBV6-2 or TRBV6-3 and TRBJ1-2; TRBD1 matches 8 bases. The CDR3 is 14 amino acids. Germline V gives CDR1 MNHEY, CDR2 SVGEGT. Losses at the gene ends were 6 bases for V and 4 bases for J; bases not matched to a gene: 7. The CDR3 reads CASRHDRGTYGYTF. The CDR3 DNA reads TGTGCCAGCAGGCACGACAGGGGTACCTATGGCTACACCTTC.

For this clonotype: Given the absence of the conserved phenylalanine or tryptophan at the CDR3 end, a read error is likely. The chain is built from TRBV7-8 and TRBJ2-1, with unresolved D. CDR3 length: 16 residues. The V end lost 3 bases, the J end lost 3 bases, and 15 bases lay between the germline ends. The germline gives CDR1 SGHVS, CDR2 FQNEAQ. The CDR3 is CASSLASGSGYNEQFL. CDR3 DNA sequence: TGTGCCAGCAGCTTGGCATCCGGTTCGGGCTACAATGAGCAGTTCCTC.

This clonotype was seen a handful of times. The chain employs TRBV10-3 and TRBJ2-3; 9 bases are a match to TRBD2. The CDR3 has 16 residues. With 6 bases clipped from V and 4 bases from J, the junction kept 11 bases outside the gene matches. Germline V gene lookup returns CDR1 ENHRY and CDR2 SYGVKD. The CDR3 region is CAIRPASGVSSDTQYF. Written as DNA, the CDR3 is TGTGCCATCAGGCCGGCTAGCGGGGTTTCCTCAGATACGCAGTATTTT.

This chain links TRBV18 with TRBJ1-2, with 8 bases identical to TRBD1. The CDR3 extends over 18 amino acids. Trimming removed 1 base from V and 0 bases from J; junction bases left unmatched: 10. Germline assignment: CDR1 KGHSH and CDR2 LQKENI. CDR3 DNA: TGTGCCAGCTCACCACTAGTGACAGGGGTTAACCCTAACTATGGCTACACCTTC. It yields the protein CASSPLVTGVNPNYGYTF.

J is TRBJ2-5 and V is TRBV6-6, with TRBD2 matching 7 bases. The CDR3 spans 13 residues. The J segment lost 3 bases and the V segment lost 7 bases, leaving 5 bases of the junction unmatched. Germline-derived CDR1 and CDR2 are MNHNY and SVGAGI (reference sequence). CDR3 in DNA: TGTGCCAGCACTACTGGGGGGGAAGAGACCCAGTACTTC. Its protein product is CASTTGGEETQYF.

The count of this clonotype is one. The V and J genes are TRBV6-8 and TRBJ1-4; maybe TRBD1 (6 bases). This CDR3 region has 17 residues. Germline CDR1 is MNHGY and CDR2 is SAAAGT. The ends were cut back, 5 bases at V and 6 bases at J, with 22 bases in the middle. In DNA, the CDR3 is TGTGCCAGCAGTCCCCCTCTGACAGGAACCTTTTATGAAAAACTGTTTTTT. This translates into CASSPPLTGTFYEKLFF.

This clonotype occurred a few times. The chain is built from TRBV3-1 and TRBJ1-2; D may be TRBD1 (6 bases). Germline V gene sequence: CDR1 LGHDT, CDR2 YNNKEL (reference sequence). Deletions cut 1 base from V and 8 bases from J, with 14 bases between. The CDR3 covers 14 residues. CDR3 DNA: TGTGCCAGCAGCCAAGCGGCAGGGGTGAGAGGCTACACCTTC. Its protein product is CASSQAAGVRGYTF.

This clonotype was seen more than once but under ten times. The CDR3 is CSVKGRMNTEAFF. In DNA, the CDR3 is TGCAGCGTTAAGGGACGGATGAACACTGAAGCTTTCTTT. The chain couples TRBV29-1 to TRBJ1-1; tentative D call: TRBD1 (5 bases). The CDR3 is 13 amino acids. Trimming cost V 5 bases and J 0 bases, with 10 bases left between them. Germline CDR1 is SQVTM and CDR2 is ANQGSEA.

This clonotype was observed a handful of times. The chain links TRBV12-3 or TRBV12-4 to TRBJ2-7; TRBD2 matches at 8 bases. This CDR3 has 15 amino acids. Trimming cost V 6 bases and J 3 bases; bases outside gene matches: 10. The CDR3 DNA sequence: TGTGCCAGCAGCCCCCCGGGAGGGTTGGTCTACGAGCAGTACTTC. This encodes CASSPPGGLVYEQYF.

Note on this clonotype: Sequence at one end of the junction differs from germline and may be a read error. The rearrangement joins TRBV4-1 to TRBJ1-5, with 8 bases aligning to TRBD1. The CDR3 is 15 residues long. Germline V gives CDR1 MGHRA, CDR2 YSYEKL. The CDR3 coding sequence is TGTGCCAGCAGCCAAGATCAACAGGGGGGTCAGCCCCAGCATTTT. This sequence encodes CASSQDQQGGQPQHF.

This clonotype was recorded many times. This chain links TRBV7-8 with TRBJ1-5; D gene unclear. This CDR3 is built from 14 residues. V lost 0 bases to trimming and J lost 6 bases, with 9 bases between them. Germline V lookup: CDR1 SGHVS, CDR2 FQNEAQ. CDR3 region: CASSLAGQSQPQHF. DNA for the CDR3: TGTGCCAGCAGCTTAGCGGGCCAAAGTCAGCCCCAGCATTTT.

The chain employs TRBV7-2 and TRBJ2-1, with D uncertain. V was shortened by 1 base and J by 6 bases, with 4 bases between the two germline ends. Looked up from germline, CDR1 is SGHTA and CDR2 is FQGNSA. The CDR3 loop spans 12 amino acids. In DNA, the CDR3 is TGTGCCAGCAGCTTAGATTTCAATGAGCAGTTCTTC. It is translated as CASSLDFNEQFF.